This T cell receptor (beta chain) derives from a study of cytomegalovirus exposure and HLA in healthy donors. Study findings and constraints: According to a later analysis, donors in an Asian-associated ancestry cluster reportedly had fewer N-insertions than the roughly 640-donor mean. Sequencing likely caused a cluster of highly shared sequence variants.

Concerning this clone itself: The antigen is undetermined.

CDR1 is MDHEN, CDR2 SYDVKM, per germline. V gave up 4 bases and J gave up 1 base; unmatched junction bases: 8. The CDR3 is 16 amino acids. These donors counted as nominally healthy when sampled, but unrecorded immune exposures were likely. The PCR employed 60 Vbeta primers together with 13 Jbeta primers. Profiling relied on immunoSEQ multiplex PCR, and the TCRdb table lists in-frame clones only, not all of them. Of fewer than 120,000 clones in the sample, more than 75% were seen once. The chain joins TRBV28 to TRBJ2-5; TRBD2 matches at 8 bases. This receptor was identified in a man in his forties or fifties in good health and CMV-seronegative. The specimen sequenced was PBMCs. Here the CDR3 reads CASSSRGGTIQETQYF. DNA of the CDR3: TGTGCCAGCAGTTCTCGGGGGGGGACGATCCAAGAGACCCAGTACTTC. Supplemented by reference TRBV28 and TRBJ2-5, the full variable domain reads DVKVTQSSRYLVKRTGEKVFLECVQDMDHENMFWYRQDPGLGLRLIYFSYDVKMKEKGDIPEGYSVSREKKERFSLILESASTNQTSMYLCASSSRGGTIQETQYFGPGTRLLVL.